The present T cell receptor beta chain was sequenced within a study of T cell repertoires in cytomegalovirus infection. Study in general: Indicated by public TCR beta signatures were CMV infection and matching HLA type.

TCRdb called the reads again in MiXCR, with one record for every CDR3 protein. This table holds about 450,000 distinct CDR3 sequences, approximately 33% found once. This clonotype has at least ten counts. Germline V gene data show CDR1 as SGHTA and CDR2 as FQGNSA. CDR3 length: 16 amino acids. V dropped 1 base and J dropped 6; count of bases not matched to a gene: 9. The rearrangement joins TRBV7-2 to TRBJ1-5; 7 bases are shared with TRBD1. The sample was PBMCs. The receptor comes from a human donor in good health (CMV status not recorded). Some clones in this sample may be carry-over from other donors' samples. Here the CDR3 DNA reads TGTGCCAGCAGCTTAGGACAGGGCCTTATCCGTCAGCCCCAGCATTTT. Protein sequence: CASSLGQGLIRQPQHF.